This is a list of T cell receptor beta chains from one sample in a study of cytomegalovirus exposure and HLA in healthy donors. TCRdb's copy holds only in-frame clones and misses some; the assay was immunoSEQ multiplex PCR. The sample carries about 140,000 clones, about 80% recorded once. Source material: PBMCs. The receptors come from a female donor in good health and CMV-seronegative. Each CDR3 is given with its conserved first and last residue. The D gene is left open where the match is weak. Clone size is given for some rows only: seen once, a few or many times, or a class if the clone is expanded.

v_gene: TRBV2
len: 14
abundance: .
j_gene: TRBJ2-7
d_gene: .
CDR3nt: TGTGCCAGCGGTAGGGACATTAGCTCCTACGAGCAGTACTTC
CDR3aa: CASGRDISSYEQYF

v_gene: TRBV9
len: 15
abundance: .
j_gene: TRBJ2-7
d_gene: TRBD1
CDR3nt: TGTGCCAGCAGCCCGGGACAGCGGAGCTCCTACGAGCAGTACTTC
CDR3aa: CASSPGQRSSYEQYF

v_gene: TRBV20-1
len: 11
abundance: .
j_gene: TRBJ1-2
d_gene: .
CDR3nt: TGCAGTGCTATTGACACCCATGGCTACACCTTC
CDR3aa: CSAIDTHGYTF

v_gene: TRBV9
len: 15
abundance: few
j_gene: TRBJ1-2
d_gene: TRBD1
CDR3nt: TGTGCCAGCAGCGTTTCCGACAGGGTTAACTATGGCTACACCTTC
CDR3aa: CASSVSDRVNYGYTF

v_gene: TRBV5-6
len: 17
abundance: .
j_gene: TRBJ2-2
d_gene: TRBD1
CDR3nt: TGTGCCAGCAGCCGGGACAGGGGAAGTGTCGGCACCGGGGAGCTGTTTTTT
CDR3aa: CASSRDRGSVGTGELFF

v_gene: TRBV5-1
len: 16
abundance: .
j_gene: TRBJ1-4
d_gene: TRBD1
CDR3nt: TGCGCCAGCAGCTTGGGGGACAGCATTACGGATGAAAAACTGTTTTTT
CDR3aa: CASSLGDSITDEKLFF

v_gene: TRBV5-1
len: 14
abundance: .
j_gene: TRBJ1-2
d_gene: TRBD1
CDR3nt: TGCGCCAGCAGCTCGGACAGGGCAGGCTATGGCTACACCTTC
CDR3aa: CASSSDRAGYGYTF

v_gene: TRBV28
len: 16
abundance: once
j_gene: TRBJ1-2
d_gene: .
CDR3nt: TGTGCCAGCAGTCCCGCGGGAAAACCGCTTAACTATGGCTACACCTTC
CDR3aa: CASSPAGKPLNYGYTF

v_gene: TRBV30
len: 15
abundance: .
j_gene: TRBJ2-1
d_gene: TRBD2
CDR3nt: TGTGCCTGGAGTGTCAGGAGACTAGCCGACAATGAGCAGTTCTTC
CDR3aa: CAWSVRRLADNEQFF

v_gene: TRBV7-2
len: 15
abundance: .
j_gene: TRBJ2-3
d_gene: .
CDR3nt: TGTGCCAGCAGCCTTGCTCAATGGGGGGTAAATACGCAGTATTTT
CDR3aa: CASSLAQWGVNTQYF

v_gene: TRBV7-9
len: 17
abundance: .
j_gene: TRBJ1-3
d_gene: .
CDR3nt: TGTGCCAGCAGCTTAGTGAGTGTTGGAGTCTCTGGAAACACCATATATTTT
CDR3aa: CASSLVSVGVSGNTIYF

v_gene: TRBV27
len: 15
abundance: .
j_gene: TRBJ1-1
d_gene: .
CDR3nt: TGTGCCAGCAGTTTATTTTCGGGACAAAACACTGAAGCTTTCTTT
CDR3aa: CASSLFSGQNTEAFF

v_gene: TRBV28
len: 16
abundance: .
j_gene: TRBJ1-3
d_gene: .
CDR3nt: TGTGCCAGCAGTTACGCCTCGACAGGAGCTGGAAACACCATATATTTT
CDR3aa: CASSYASTGAGNTIYF

v_gene: TRBV20-1
len: 11
abundance: few
j_gene: TRBJ1-2
d_gene: .
CDR3nt: TGCAGTGCCACGGGGTCCGGTGGCTACACCTTC
CDR3aa: CSATGSGGYTF

v_gene: TRBV5-1
len: 16
abundance: .
j_gene: TRBJ2-1
d_gene: TRBD2
CDR3nt: TGCGCCAGCAGCTTGGGGGGACTAGCGGGAGGGGGTGAGCAGTTCTTC
CDR3aa: CASSLGGLAGGGEQFF

v_gene: TRBV6-1
len: 16
abundance: once
j_gene: TRBJ1-5
d_gene: .
CDR3nt: TGTGCCAGCAGTGAAGGGGCGAATTGGAGCAATCAGCCCCAGCATTTT
CDR3aa: CASSEGANWSNQPQHF

v_gene: TRBV6-1
len: 14
abundance: once
j_gene: TRBJ1-3
d_gene: .
CDR3nt: TGTGCCAGCAGTGGACAGACGACTGGAAACACCATATATTTT
CDR3aa: CASSGQTTGNTIYF

v_gene: TRBV28
len: 15
abundance: .
j_gene: TRBJ1-1
d_gene: .
CDR3nt: TGTGCCAGCAGTTTGGTCAAGGGGCCCCTGGATGAAGCTTTCTTT
CDR3aa: CASSLVKGPLDEAFF

v_gene: TRBV11-2
len: 14
abundance: .
j_gene: TRBJ1-1
d_gene: .
CDR3nt: TGTGCCAGTACCGGGATTTTAGGGGGCACTGAAGCTTTCTTT
CDR3aa: CASTGILGGTEAFF

v_gene: TRBV11-2
len: 15
abundance: .
j_gene: TRBJ2-2
d_gene: TRBD2
CDR3nt: TGTGCCAGCAGCATATCCGGGGGGTACACCGGGGAGCTGTTTTTT
CDR3aa: CASSISGGYTGELFF

v_gene: TRBV5-6
len: 19
abundance: .
j_gene: TRBJ2-3
d_gene: TRBD2
CDR3nt: TGTGCCAGCAGCAAACGTACTAGCGGAGTTCGTGCTAGCACAGATACGCAGTATTTT
CDR3aa: CASSKRTSGVRASTDTQYF

v_gene: TRBV6-1
len: 17
abundance: .
j_gene: TRBJ2-7
d_gene: TRBD1
CDR3nt: TGTGCCAGCAGTGCTCTTCGGACAGGGTCGAAATCCTACGAGCAGTACTTC
CDR3aa: CASSALRTGSKSYEQYF

v_gene: TRBV2
len: 15
abundance: .
j_gene: TRBJ1-2
d_gene: .
CDR3nt: TGTGCCAGCAGTGATAGGGGGGGCTTATACTATGGCTACACCTTC
CDR3aa: CASSDRGGLYYGYTF

v_gene: TRBV9
len: 14
abundance: .
j_gene: TRBJ2-7
d_gene: TRBD1
CDR3nt: TGTGCCAGCAGCCCAGGGACAGGGGCCTACGAGCAGTACTTC
CDR3aa: CASSPGTGAYEQYF

v_gene: TRBV2
len: 16
abundance: .
j_gene: TRBJ2-6
d_gene: .
CDR3nt: TGTGCCAGCAGTGTAATCGGGTACTCTGGGGCCAACGTCCTGACTTTC
CDR3aa: CASSVIGYSGANVLTF

v_gene: TRBV5-4
len: 15
abundance: .
j_gene: TRBJ1-1
d_gene: .
CDR3nt: TGTGCCAGCAGCTCTCGACAGCTCACGCGCACTGAAGCTTTCTTT
CDR3aa: CASSSRQLTRTEAFF

v_gene: TRBV7-9
len: 16
abundance: .
j_gene: TRBJ2-2
d_gene: TRBD2
CDR3nt: TGTGCCAGCAGCTTACTGCGCGGGAGGGCCGGCGGGGAGCTGTTTTTT
CDR3aa: CASSLLRGRAGGELFF

v_gene: TRBV9
len: 18
abundance: .
j_gene: TRBJ2-7
d_gene: TRBD1
CDR3nt: TGTGCCAGCAGCGTAGAGACCTCCGGGACAGGGCCTTACTGGGAGCAGTACTTC
CDR3aa: CASSVETSGTGPYWEQYF

v_gene: TRBV6-1
len: 18
abundance: .
j_gene: TRBJ1-5
d_gene: .
CDR3nt: TGTGCCAGCAGTGAAAGTCCCCGTTTTGGCGGTATCCATCAGCCCCAGCATTTT
CDR3aa: CASSESPRFGGIHQPQHF

v_gene: TRBV11-2
len: 15
abundance: .
j_gene: TRBJ2-3
d_gene: .
CDR3nt: TGTGCCAGCAGCTTAGAACGGGGTTACGGAGATACGCAGTATTTT
CDR3aa: CASSLERGYGDTQYF

v_gene: TRBV25-1
len: 18
abundance: .
j_gene: TRBJ2-1
d_gene: .
CDR3nt: TGTGCCAGCAGTGACCGACATTCTCGCGGGACTCCATACAATGAGCAGTTCTTC
CDR3aa: CASSDRHSRGTPYNEQFF

v_gene: TRBV7-2
len: 17
abundance: .
j_gene: TRBJ2-1
d_gene: .
CDR3nt: TGTGCCAGCAGCTTAGGGTCCCGGGCGTGGGGGCGGAATGAGCAGTTCTTC
CDR3aa: CASSLGSRAWGRNEQFF